This T cell receptor beta chain was identified in a study of identical twins. MiXCR, run by TCRdb on the 5' RACE reads, gives a single entry per CDR3 protein. The table records 240,000 or so distinct CDR3 sequences, over 9.5% of them present only once. Trimming cost V 1 base and J 0 bases, with 10 bases left between them. There are 16 residues in the CDR3. The V gene's germline CDR1 is SGHTA and CDR2 FQGTGA. Sequencing was performed on memory T cells sorted from blood. The chain has TRBV7-3 and TRBJ2-1; D is undetermined. This clonotype originated in a man aged 50 to 60 in good health. The CDR3, as DNA: TGTGCCAGCAGCTTAATACGAAGCAGCTCCTACAATGAGCAGTTCTTC. Translating it yields CASSLIRSSSYNEQFF.